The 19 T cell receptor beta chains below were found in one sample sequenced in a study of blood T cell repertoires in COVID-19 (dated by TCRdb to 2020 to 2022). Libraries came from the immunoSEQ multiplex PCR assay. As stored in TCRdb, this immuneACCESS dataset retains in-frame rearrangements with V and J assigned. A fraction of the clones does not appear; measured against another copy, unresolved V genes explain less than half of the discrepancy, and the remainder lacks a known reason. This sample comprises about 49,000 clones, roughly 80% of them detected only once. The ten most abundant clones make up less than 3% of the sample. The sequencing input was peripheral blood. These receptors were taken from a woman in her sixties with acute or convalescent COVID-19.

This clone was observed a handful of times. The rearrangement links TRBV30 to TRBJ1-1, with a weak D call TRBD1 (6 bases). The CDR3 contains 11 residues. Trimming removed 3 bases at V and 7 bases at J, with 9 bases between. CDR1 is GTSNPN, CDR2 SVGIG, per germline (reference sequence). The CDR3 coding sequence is TGTGCCTGGAGGTTCAGGGGTGAAGCTTTCTTT. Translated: CAWRFRGEAFF.

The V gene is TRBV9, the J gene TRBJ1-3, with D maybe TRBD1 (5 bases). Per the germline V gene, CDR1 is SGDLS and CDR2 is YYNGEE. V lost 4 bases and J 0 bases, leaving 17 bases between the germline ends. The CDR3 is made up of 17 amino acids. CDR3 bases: TGTGCCAGCAGCCGCACCCAACAGGCATACTCTGGAAACACCATATATTTT. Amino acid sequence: CASSRTQQAYSGNTIYF.

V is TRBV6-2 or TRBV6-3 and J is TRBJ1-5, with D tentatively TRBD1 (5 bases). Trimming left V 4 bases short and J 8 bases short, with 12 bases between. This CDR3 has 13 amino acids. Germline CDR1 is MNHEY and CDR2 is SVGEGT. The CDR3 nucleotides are TGTGCCAGCAGTTGGCAGGGCGGGAAGCCCCAGCATTTT. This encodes CASSWQGGKPQHF.

The CDR3 spells CASSPNIGQGSLANTIYF. CDR3 bases: TGTGCCAGCAGCCCGAATATAGGACAGGGTAGCTTGGCGAACACCATATATTTT. V and J are TRBV11-2 and TRBJ1-3; 8 bases line up with TRBD1. This CDR3 is 18 amino acids long. Per germline, CDR1 SGHAT and CDR2 FQNNGV. Unmatched junction bases numbered 19, after V lost 5 bases and J lost 7 bases.

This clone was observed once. The CDR3 protein is CASSRDRSEKLFF. CDR3 nucleotides: TGTGCCAGCAGTCGGGACAGGAGTGAAAAACTGTTTTTT. The chain is built from TRBV6-5 and TRBJ1-4; 8 bases align to TRBD1. Germline assignment: CDR1 MNHEY and CDR2 SVGAGI. J gave up 7 bases and V 5 bases, and 3 bases lay outside the gene matches. This CDR3 is built from 13 residues.

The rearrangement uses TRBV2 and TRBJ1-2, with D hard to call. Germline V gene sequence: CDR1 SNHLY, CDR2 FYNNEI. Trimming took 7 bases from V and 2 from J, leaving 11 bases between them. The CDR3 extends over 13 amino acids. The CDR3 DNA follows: TGTGCCAGCATGGGAGGGATAAACTATGGCTACACCTTC. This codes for CASMGGINYGYTF.

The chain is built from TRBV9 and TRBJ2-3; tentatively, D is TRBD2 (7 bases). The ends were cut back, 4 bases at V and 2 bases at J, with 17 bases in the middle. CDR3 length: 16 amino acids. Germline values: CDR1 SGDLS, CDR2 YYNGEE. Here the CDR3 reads CASSTSEGGNTDTQYF. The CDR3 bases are TGTGCCAGCAGCACAAGCGAGGGGGGGAACACAGATACGCAGTATTTT.

The CDR3 loop reads CASSEIGTGKEQYF. The CDR3 bases are TGTGCCAGCAGTGAGATTGGGACAGGCAAAGAGCAGTACTTC. The V and J genes are TRBV27 and TRBJ2-7; TRBD1 matches 8 bases. CDR3 size: 14 residues. V was clipped by 5 bases and J by 7 bases; unmatched bases: 10. Germline V gene data show CDR1 as MNHEY and CDR2 as SMNVEV (reference sequence).

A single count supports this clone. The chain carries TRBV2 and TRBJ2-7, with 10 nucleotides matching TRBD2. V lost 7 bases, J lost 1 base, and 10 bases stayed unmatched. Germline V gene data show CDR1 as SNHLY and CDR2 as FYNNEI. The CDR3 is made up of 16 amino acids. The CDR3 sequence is CASNPTTSGSSYEQYF. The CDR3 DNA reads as TGTGCCAGCAACCCTACGACTAGCGGGTCGTCCTACGAGCAGTACTTC.

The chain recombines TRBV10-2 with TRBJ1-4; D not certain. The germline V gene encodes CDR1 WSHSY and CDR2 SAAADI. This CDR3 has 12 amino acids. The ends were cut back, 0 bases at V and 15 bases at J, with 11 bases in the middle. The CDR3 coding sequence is TGCGCCAGCAGTGAGTCTGATAGTGCGTTGTTTTTT. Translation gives CASSESDSALFF.

CDR3 region: CASRRRTSGFSSYNEQFF. The CDR3 bases are TGTGCCTCCCGGAGGAGGACTAGCGGCTTTAGCTCCTACAATGAGCAGTTCTTC. This chain uses TRBV30 with TRBJ2-1; the match to TRBD2 covers 10 bases. The CDR3 is made up of 18 amino acids. Germline V gene lookup returns CDR1 GTSNPN and CDR2 SVGIG (reference sequence). Trimming at V came to 7 bases and at J to 0 bases, leaving 15 bases not matched to a gene.

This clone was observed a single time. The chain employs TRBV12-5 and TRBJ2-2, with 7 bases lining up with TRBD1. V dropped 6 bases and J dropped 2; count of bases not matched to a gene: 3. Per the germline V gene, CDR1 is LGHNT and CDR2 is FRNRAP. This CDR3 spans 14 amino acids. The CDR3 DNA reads TGTGCTAGTGGGAGACAGGGAAACACCGGGGAGCTGTTTTTT. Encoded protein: CASGRQGNTGELFF.

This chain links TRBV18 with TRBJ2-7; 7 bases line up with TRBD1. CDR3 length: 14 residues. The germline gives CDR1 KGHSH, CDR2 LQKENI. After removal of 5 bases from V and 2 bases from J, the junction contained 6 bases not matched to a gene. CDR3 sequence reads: CASSLRQGTYEQYF. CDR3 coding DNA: TGTGCCAGCTCATTGCGACAGGGAACCTACGAGCAGTACTTC.

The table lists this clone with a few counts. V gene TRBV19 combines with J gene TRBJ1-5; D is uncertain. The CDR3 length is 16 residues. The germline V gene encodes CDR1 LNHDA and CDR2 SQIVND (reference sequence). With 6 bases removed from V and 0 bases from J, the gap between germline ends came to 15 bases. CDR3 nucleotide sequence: TGTGCCAGTAGCCCGTCGGGTCCCTATAGCAATCAGCCCCAGCATTTT. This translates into CASSPSGPYSNQPQHF.

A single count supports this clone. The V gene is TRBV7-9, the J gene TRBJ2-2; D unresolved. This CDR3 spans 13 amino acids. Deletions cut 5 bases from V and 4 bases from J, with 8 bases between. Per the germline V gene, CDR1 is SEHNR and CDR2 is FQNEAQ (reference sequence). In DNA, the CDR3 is TGTGCCAGCAGCCGGGTGGGCACCGGGGAGCTGTTTTTT. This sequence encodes CASSRVGTGELFF.

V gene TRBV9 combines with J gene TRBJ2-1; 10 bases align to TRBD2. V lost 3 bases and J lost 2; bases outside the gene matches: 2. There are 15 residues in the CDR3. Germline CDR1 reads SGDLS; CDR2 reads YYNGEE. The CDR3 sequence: CASSALAGAYNEQFF. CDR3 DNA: TGTGCCAGCAGCGCCCTAGCGGGAGCCTACAATGAGCAGTTCTTC.

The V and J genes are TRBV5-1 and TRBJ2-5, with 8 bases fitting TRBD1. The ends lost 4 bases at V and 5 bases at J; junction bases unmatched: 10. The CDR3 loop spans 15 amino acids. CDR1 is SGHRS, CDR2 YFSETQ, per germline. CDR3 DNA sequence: TGCGCCAGCAGCCCGACAGGGGCGGTCGATGAGACCCAGTACTTC. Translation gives CASSPTGAVDETQYF. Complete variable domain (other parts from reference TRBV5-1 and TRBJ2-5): KAGVTQTPRYLIKTRGQQVTLSCSPISGHRSVSWYQQTPGQGLQFLFEYFSETQRNKGNFPGRFSGRQFSNSRSEMNVSTLELGDSALYLCASSPTGAVDETQYFGPGTRLLVL.

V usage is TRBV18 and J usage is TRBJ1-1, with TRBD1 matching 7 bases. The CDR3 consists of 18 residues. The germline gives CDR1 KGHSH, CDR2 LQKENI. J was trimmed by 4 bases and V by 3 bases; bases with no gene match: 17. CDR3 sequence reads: CASSPTAGGRVSGTEAFF. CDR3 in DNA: TGTGCCAGCTCACCCACCGCAGGGGGTCGGGTTTCCGGCACTGAAGCTTTCTTT. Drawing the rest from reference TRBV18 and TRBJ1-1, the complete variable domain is NAGVMQNPRHLVRRRGQEARLRCSPMKGHSHVYWYRQLPEEGLKFMVYLQKENIIDESGMPKERFSAEFPKEGPSILRIQQVVRGDSAAYFCASSPTAGGRVSGTEAFFGQGTRLTVV.

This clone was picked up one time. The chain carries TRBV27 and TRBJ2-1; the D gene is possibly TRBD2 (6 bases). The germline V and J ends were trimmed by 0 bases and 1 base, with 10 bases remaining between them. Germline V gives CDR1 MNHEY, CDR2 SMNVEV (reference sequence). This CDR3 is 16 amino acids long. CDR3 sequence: CASSLSPRGSYNEQFF. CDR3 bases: TGTGCCAGCAGTTTATCCCCACGGGGGTCCTACAATGAGCAGTTCTTC.